This T cell receptor beta chain was sequenced for a study of T cell responses to AZD1222 COVID-19 vaccine. Comments on this clone: Antigen unknown.

Profiled with immunoSEQ multiplex PCR; TCRdb holds only in-frame clones, not every one. The sample records around 140,000 clones, 92% being singletons. The CDR3 has 14 amino acids. Some second doses came at about 4 weeks and others at about 12 weeks; these were pooled. Study-wide findings and caveats: In a largely white British group with more females than males, clonal diversity was possibly underestimated. Two doses of AZD1222 preceded a rise in Spike-specific TCR breadth and depth.

The sequence was obtained from an adult who received the AZD1222 COVID-19 vaccine. The rearrangement uses TRBV21-1 and TRBJ2-7. TRBV21-1 is termed a pseudogene. The starting material was peripheral blood, obtained 28 days after the second AZD1222 dose. CDR3 sequence reads: CASRIVSRTYEQYF. The CDR3 nucleotides are TGTGCCAGCAGAATCGTTTCCCGGACCTACGAGCAGTACTTC.